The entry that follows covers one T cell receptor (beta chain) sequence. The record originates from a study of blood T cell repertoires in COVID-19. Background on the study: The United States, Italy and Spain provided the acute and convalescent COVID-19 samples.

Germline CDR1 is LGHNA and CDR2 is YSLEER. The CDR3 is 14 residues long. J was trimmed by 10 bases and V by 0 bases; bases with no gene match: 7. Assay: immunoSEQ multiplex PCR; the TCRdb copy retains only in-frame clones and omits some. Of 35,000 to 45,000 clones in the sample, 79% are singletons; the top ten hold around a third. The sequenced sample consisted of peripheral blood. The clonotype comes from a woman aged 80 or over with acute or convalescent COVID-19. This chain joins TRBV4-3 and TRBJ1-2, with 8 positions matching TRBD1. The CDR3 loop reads CASSQEGTGGDYTF. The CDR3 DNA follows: TGCGCCAGCAGCCAAGAGGGGACAGGTGGCGACTACACCTTC.